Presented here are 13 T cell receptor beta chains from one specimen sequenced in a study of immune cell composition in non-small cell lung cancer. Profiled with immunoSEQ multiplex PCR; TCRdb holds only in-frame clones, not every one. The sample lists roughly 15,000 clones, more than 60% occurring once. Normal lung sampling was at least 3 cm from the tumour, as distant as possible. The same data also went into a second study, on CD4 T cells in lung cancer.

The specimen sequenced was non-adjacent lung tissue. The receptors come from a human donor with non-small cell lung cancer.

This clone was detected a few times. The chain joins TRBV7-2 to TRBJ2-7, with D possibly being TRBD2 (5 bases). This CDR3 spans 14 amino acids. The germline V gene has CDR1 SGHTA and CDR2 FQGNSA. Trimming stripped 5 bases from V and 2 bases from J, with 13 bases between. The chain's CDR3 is CASSEIPGTYEQYF. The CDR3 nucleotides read TGTGCCAGCAGCGAAATACCGGGGACCTACGAGCAGTACTTC.

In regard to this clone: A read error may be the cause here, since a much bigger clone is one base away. CDR3: CASRGTRNTEAFF. In DNA form, the CDR3 reads TGTGCCAGCAGGGGGACAAGGAACACTGAAGCTTTCTTT. The chain couples TRBV5-1 to TRBJ1-1; 7 bases are a match to TRBD1. The CDR3 sequence is 13 residues long. Germline CDR1 SGHRS, CDR2 YFSETQ.

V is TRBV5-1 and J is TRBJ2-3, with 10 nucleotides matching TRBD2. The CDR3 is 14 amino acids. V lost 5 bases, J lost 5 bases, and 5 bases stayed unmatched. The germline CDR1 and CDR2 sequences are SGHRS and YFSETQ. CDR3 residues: CASRSSGGLDTQYF. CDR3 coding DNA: TGCGCCAGCAGATCTAGCGGGGGTTTAGATACGCAGTATTTT. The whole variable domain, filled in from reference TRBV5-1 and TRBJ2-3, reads KAGVTQTPRYLIKTRGQQVTLSCSPISGHRSVSWYQQTPGQGLQFLFEYFSETQRNKGNFPGRFSGRQFSNSRSEMNVSTLELGDSALYLCASRSSGGLDTQYFGPGTRLTVL.

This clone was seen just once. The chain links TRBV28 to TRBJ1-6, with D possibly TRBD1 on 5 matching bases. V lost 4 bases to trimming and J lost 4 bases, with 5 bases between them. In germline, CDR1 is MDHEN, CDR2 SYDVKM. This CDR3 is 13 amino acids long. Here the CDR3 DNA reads TGTGCCAGCAGTTCAGGGTATAATTCACCCCTCCACTTT. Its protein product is CASSSGYNSPLHF.

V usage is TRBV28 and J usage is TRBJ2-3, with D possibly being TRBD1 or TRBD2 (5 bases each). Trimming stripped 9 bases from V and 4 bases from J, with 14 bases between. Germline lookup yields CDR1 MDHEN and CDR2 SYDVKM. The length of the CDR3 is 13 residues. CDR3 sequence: CASRRGVSDTQYF. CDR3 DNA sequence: TGTGCCAGTCGAAGAGGGGTCTCAGATACGCAGTATTTT. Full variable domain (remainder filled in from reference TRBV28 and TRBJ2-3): DVKVTQSSRYLVKRTGEKVFLECVQDMDHENMFWYRQDPGLGLRLIYFSYDVKMKEKGDIPEGYSVSREKKERFSLILESASTNQTSMYLCASRRGVSDTQYFGPGTRLTVL.

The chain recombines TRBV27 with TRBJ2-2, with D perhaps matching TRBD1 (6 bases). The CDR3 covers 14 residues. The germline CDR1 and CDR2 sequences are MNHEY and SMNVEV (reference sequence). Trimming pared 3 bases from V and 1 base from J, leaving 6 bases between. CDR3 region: CASSLGQNTGELFF. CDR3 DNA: TGTGCCAGCAGTTTGGGACAGAACACCGGGGAGCTGTTTTTT.

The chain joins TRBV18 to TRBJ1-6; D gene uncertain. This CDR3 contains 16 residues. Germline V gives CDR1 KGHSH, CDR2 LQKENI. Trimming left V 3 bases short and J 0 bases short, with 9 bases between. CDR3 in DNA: TGTGCCAGCTCACCGACGGGAAGCTCCTATAATTCACCCCTCCACTTT. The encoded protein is CASSPTGSSYNSPLHF.

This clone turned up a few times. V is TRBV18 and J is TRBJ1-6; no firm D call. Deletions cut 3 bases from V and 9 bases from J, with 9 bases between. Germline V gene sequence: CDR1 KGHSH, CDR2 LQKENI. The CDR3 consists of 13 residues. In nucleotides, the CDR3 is TGTGCCAGCTCACCCGGGAGCCGTTCACCCCTCCACTTT. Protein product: CASSPGSRSPLHF.

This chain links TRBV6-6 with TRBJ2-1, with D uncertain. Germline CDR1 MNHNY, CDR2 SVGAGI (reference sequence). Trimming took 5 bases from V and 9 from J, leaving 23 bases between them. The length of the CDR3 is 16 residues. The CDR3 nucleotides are TGTGCCAGCAGTCTCGTCGTTGTTAGTTCGGCTCTTGAGCAGTTCTTC. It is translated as CASSLVVVSSALEQFF.

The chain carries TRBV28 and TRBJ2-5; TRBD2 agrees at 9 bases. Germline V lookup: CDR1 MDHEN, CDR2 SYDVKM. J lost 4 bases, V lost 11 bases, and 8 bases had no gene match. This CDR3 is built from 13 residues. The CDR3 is CAAGAGGRETQYF. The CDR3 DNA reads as TGTGCCGCGGGTGCGGGGGGGCGAGAGACCCAGTACTTC.

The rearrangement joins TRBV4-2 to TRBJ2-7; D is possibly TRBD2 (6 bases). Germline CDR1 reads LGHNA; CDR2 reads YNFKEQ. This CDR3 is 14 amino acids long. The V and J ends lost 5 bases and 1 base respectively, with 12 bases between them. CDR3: CASSFGGGSYEQYF. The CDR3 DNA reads TGTGCCAGCAGCTTTGGTGGAGGGTCCTACGAGCAGTACTTC.

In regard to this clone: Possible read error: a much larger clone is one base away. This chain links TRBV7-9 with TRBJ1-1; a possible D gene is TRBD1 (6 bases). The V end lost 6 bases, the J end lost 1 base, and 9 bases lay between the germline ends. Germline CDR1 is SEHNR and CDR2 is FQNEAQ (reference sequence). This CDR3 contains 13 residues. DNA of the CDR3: TGTGCCAGCAGGGGGACAAGGAACACTGAAGCTTTCTTT. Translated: CASRGTRNTEAFF.

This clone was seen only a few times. The CDR3 reads CASSQDLGSGSQINYGYTF. The DNA of the CDR3 is TGCGCCAGCAGCCAAGATCTCGGGTCAGGGTCCCAGATAAACTATGGCTACACCTTC. The gene calls are TRBV4-3 and TRBJ1-2; D possibly corresponds to TRBD1 (5 bases). Germline V lookup: CDR1 LGHNA, CDR2 YSLEER. This CDR3 has 19 amino acids. V dropped 0 bases and J dropped 2 bases, with 22 bases sitting between them.